Listed below are T cell receptor beta chains from one sample, sequenced in a study of blood T cell dynamics during melanoma immunotherapy. Assay used: immunoSEQ multiplex PCR; TCRdb lists only in-frame clones, some missing. Of some 20,000 clones in the sample, 85% to 90% are singletons; the top ten hold roughly 1.2%. The starting material was blood, obtained from a patient treated with checkpoint blockade. The source is a human donor with melanoma. Both conserved end residues are part of each CDR3. D genes are given only for firm matches. Expanded clones are given a class, and other clones once, few, many or no size at all.

TRBJ1-5 - once TRBV19 TGTGCCAGTACAAGGTGGGGAGGGCAGCCCCAGCATTTT CASTRWGGQPQHF
TRBJ2-2 TRBD2 - TRBV5-1 TGCGCCAGCAGCAGGAGCGGGGGGACTAACACCGGGGAGCTGTTTTTT CASSRSGGTNTGELFF
TRBJ2-7 TRBD1 - TRBV5-1 TGCGCCAGCAGCTGGGGACCGACAGGGAACGAGCAGTACTTC CASSWGPTGNEQYF
TRBJ1-2 - - TRBV10-1 TGCGCCAGCAGCCCCTACGGGGGGGAGTTCTATGGCTACACCTTC CASSPYGGEFYGYTF
TRBJ2-7 - - TRBV21-1 TGTGCCAGCAGCACGGAGCGGGAACGGGACTACGAGCAGTACTTC CASSTERERDYEQYF
TRBJ1-3 - - TRBV9 TGTGCCAGCAGCCCCCAGGGACCCAGCTCTGGAAACACCATATATTTT CASSPQGPSSGNTIYF
TRBJ1-1 - - TRBV15 TGTGCCACCAGCAGTCGAGGCCCCGGGGGAGTATTGGGTAGAGCTTTCTTT CATSSRGPGGVLGRAFF
TRBJ2-3 TRBD2 - TRBV5-1 TGCGCCAGCAGCTTGGGACTGCGAGCGGGGACGGGAGATACGCAGTATTTT CASSLGLRAGTGDTQYF
TRBJ2-7 TRBD2 once TRBV19 TGTGCCAGTACCCCTGGGACTAGCGGGAGCTACGAGCAGTACTTC CASTPGTSGSYEQYF
TRBJ1-1 - few TRBV5-4 TGTGCCAGCAGCTCCAGGGACGGGCTAACTGAAGCTTTCTTT CASSSRDGLTEAFF
TRBJ2-5 - - TRBV7-6 TGTGCCAGCAGCTTAAACCCAGGCCCAGAGACCCAGTACTTC CASSLNPGPETQYF
TRBJ1-1 - - TRBV19 TGTGCCAGTAGTATAGATCTGATGAACACTGAAGCTTTCTTT CASSIDLMNTEAFF
TRBJ2-7 - few TRBV25-1 TGTGCCAGCAGTGCGTCCCACGAGCAGTACTTC CASSASHEQYF
TRBJ2-6 - - TRBV7-3 TGTGCCAGCAGCTTAAGGGGTCATAGAGGACAGCCCGTCTCTGGGGCCAACGTCCTGACTTTC CASSLRGHRGQPVSGANVLTF
TRBJ1-4 TRBD1 - TRBV30 TGTGCCTGGAGTCGGACAGGGGGAAATGAAAAACTGTTTTTT CAWSRTGGNEKLFF
TRBJ2-1 TRBD2 - TRBV6-5 TGTGCCAGCAGTCCAGCAGCGGGGGGCTACAATGAGCAGTTCTTC CASSPAAGGYNEQFF
TRBJ2-7 TRBD1 - TRBV12-5 TGTGCTAGTGGTTCGATACGGACAGGACTTTACGAGCAGTACTTC CASGSIRTGLYEQYF
TRBJ1-5 - - TRBV28 TGTGCCACCTCCTGGCAGGGAAGAAATCAGCCCCAGCATTTT CATSWQGRNQPQHF
TRBJ1-3 - - TRBV10-3 TGTGCAATCAAGGGGGAGCCAGGCGGAAACACCATATATTTT CAIKGEPGGNTIYF
TRBJ2-7 - - TRBV25-1 TGTGCCAGCAGTGGACCCCTCCGTGGCTCCTACGAGCAGTACTTC CASSGPLRGSYEQYF
TRBJ2-7 TRBD1 - TRBV28 TGTGCCAGCAGGGGACAGGGCAGCTCCTACGAGCAGTACTTC CASRGQGSSYEQYF
TRBJ1-5 TRBD1 - TRBV19 TGTGCCAGTAGCATTAGGACAGGGATAGGTCAGCCCCAGCATTTT CASSIRTGIGQPQHF
TRBJ2-2 - - TRBV6-1 TGTGCCAGCCTCTTGGGCCCCGGGGAGCTGTTTTTT CASLLGPGELFF
TRBJ2-3 - - TRBV5-4 TGTGCCAGCCTTTCCAGCGGGCGGGATACGCAGTATTTT CASLSSGRDTQYF
TRBJ1-2 - - TRBV29-1 TGCAGCGTTGAACGGCAGGGGATAAATGGCTACACCTTC CSVERQGINGYTF
TRBJ2-7 TRBD1 - TRBV6-5 TGTGCCAGCAGTTACTCTGCGGGACAGGGGTTGCACGAGCAGTACTTC CASSYSAGQGLHEQYF
TRBJ1-3 - - TRBV11-2 TGTGCCAGCAGCTTAGTTCGTGGGTCGGGAAACACCATATATTTT CASSLVRGSGNTIYF
TRBJ1-4 - - TRBV9 TGTGCCAGCAGCGAAGGGGACCTGAGAACTAATGAAAAACTGTTTTTT CASSEGDLRTNEKLFF
TRBJ1-4 - once TRBV4-2 TGTGCCAGCAGCCGAGACGGGGGGAATGAAAAACTGTTTTTT CASSRDGGNEKLFF
TRBJ2-3 - few TRBV2 TGTGCCAGCAGTGACTGGGATATGGATACGCAGTATTTT CASSDWDMDTQYF
TRBJ2-7 - - TRBV30 TGTGCCTGGAGTGTACCTCAGGTATCCTACGAGCAGTACTTC CAWSVPQVSYEQYF
TRBJ1-5 - - TRBV10-3 TGTGCCATCAGTGGCAGGGGAAATCAGCCCCAGCATTTT CAISGRGNQPQHF
TRBJ2-3 - - TRBV9 TGTGCCAGCAACTCCTCTAACCCGACGAAGCCAGATACGCAGTATTTT CASNSSNPTKPDTQYF